The source of this TCR beta chain is a study of cytomegalovirus exposure and HLA in healthy donors. General study results and limits: Reported results showed that the classifier diagnosed cytomegalovirus status with high specificity and sensitivity.

Worth noting for this clone: Antigen unknown.

Germline V gene lookup returns CDR1 MGHRA and CDR2 YSYEKL. CDR3 length: 18 amino acids. Trimming cost V 0 bases and J 5 bases; bases outside gene matches: 10. The table came from immunoSEQ multiplex PCR; TCRdb's copy has only in-frame clones and leaves some out. The sample lists more than 300,000 clones; about nine tenths were seen once. This TCR came from a woman aged 18-29 years in good health and CMV-seronegative. Sequenced material: PBMCs. The rearrangement joins TRBV4-1 to TRBJ2-3; 11 nucleotides match TRBD2. CDR3 region: CASSQDQLASGRIDTQYF. The CDR3 coding sequence is TGCGCCAGCAGCCAAGATCAGTTGGCTAGCGGGAGGATAGATACGCAGTATTTT.